This is a list of T cell receptor beta chains from one sample in a study of patients and donors after allogeneic stem cell transplantation. TCRdb redid the calling of the RT-PCR reads with MiXCR, one entry per CDR3 protein. In the table there are 400,000 to 500,000 distinct CDR3 sequences, around 15% of which are singletons. Sample: blood, either unsorted or a sorted T cell fraction (not recorded which). These receptors came from a human donor who was either an allogeneic HSCT recipient or a stem cell or donor lymphocyte infusion donor (not recorded which). It is not recorded whose cells these are; they may come from a transplant donor. The CDR3 runs from the conserved cysteine through the conserved F or W. The order of the fields is D gene, clone size, V gene, J gene, CDR3 protein, CDR3 DNA. A D gene is named only where the DNA matches it firmly. Rows may omit the clone size; those that give it use once, few, many or a size class.

.	few	TRBV4-1	TRBJ1-4	CASSQGSGLLGKLFF	TGCGCCAGCAGCCAAGGATCCGGACTTTTGGGAAAACTGTTTTTT
.	many	TRBV29-1	TRBJ1-5	CSARQGNQPQHF	TGCAGCGCTCGACAGGGCAATCAGCCCCAGCATTTT
TRBD1	many	TRBV10-3	TRBJ2-7	CAISQGQLSYEQYF	TGTGCCATCAGCCAGGGACAGCTCTCCTACGAGCAGTACTTC
.	.	TRBV11-2	TRBJ1-4	CASSLGYRAATNEKLFF	TGTGCCAGCAGCTTAGGTTATAGAGCCGCAACTAATGAAAAACTGTTTTTT
.	many	TRBV12-3/TRBV12-4	TRBJ1-5	CASSSGGVQPLIRQPQHF	TGTGCCAGCAGTTCGGGGGGGGTGCAGCCCTTAATCCGGCAGCCCCAGCATTTT
.	few	TRBV2	TRBJ2-2	CASSERRPIRTGELFF	TGTGCCAGCAGTGAACGGCGGCCAATTCGCACCGGGGAGCTGTTTTTT
.	.	TRBV12-5	TRBJ2-1	CASTRGPNNEQFF	TGTGCTAGTACCAGGGGCCCCAACAATGAGCAGTTCTTC
TRBD2	many	TRBV6-1	TRBJ2-3	CASSDRTREAQYF	TGTGCCAGCAGTGATCGGACTAGGGAGGCGCAGTATTTT
TRBD1	few	TRBV5-1	TRBJ1-6	CASSFGQGDLHSPLHF	TGCGCCAGCAGTTTCGGACAGGGAGACCTTCATTCACCCCTCCACTTT
.	.	TRBV6-5	TRBJ1-1	CASIEANTEAFF	TGTGCCAGCATAGAAGCGAACACTGAAGCTTTCTTT
.	few	TRBV20-1	TRBJ1-2	CSARGNGFSNYGYTF	TGCAGTGCTAGGGGGAATGGGTTTTCTAACTATGGCTACACCTTC
.	few	TRBV5-8	TRBJ2-7	CASSLGHQPYEQYF	TGTGCCAGCAGCTTGGGCCATCAACCCTACGAGCAGTACTTC
.	.	TRBV2	TRBJ2-7	CASSEEIPYEQYF	TGTGCCAGCAGTGAAGAGATCCCCTACGAGCAGTACTTC
.	.	TRBV4-2	TRBJ2-3	CASSQDLSEQYF	TGTGCCAGCAGCCAAGATCTAAGCGAGCAGTATTTT
.	few	TRBV9	TRBJ2-1	CASSVGRGEQFF	TGTGCCAGCAGCGTAGGACGGGGTGAGCAGTTCTTC
TRBD2	many	TRBV10-3	TRBJ2-3	CAISESRGEREGDTQYF	TGTGCCATCAGTGAGAGCCGTGGAGAGCGGGAGGGCGATACGCAGTATTTT
TRBD1	.	TRBV30	TRBJ1-2	CAWRAKTGGNYGYTF	TGTGCCTGGAGGGCCAAGACAGGGGGGAACTATGGCTACACCTTC
.	many	TRBV12-3/TRBV12-4	TRBJ2-3	CATTPVRVLEGDTQYF	TGTGCCACCACCCCCGTACGGGTCCTAGAAGGAGATACGCAGTATTTT
.	.	TRBV7-6	TRBJ2-5	CASSLQQGETQYF	TGTGCCAGCAGCTTACAACAGGGTGAGACCCAGTACTTC
.	.	TRBV13	TRBJ2-7	CASSGTGTPSPVYEQYF	TGTGCCAGCAGCGGGACCGGGACTCCCTCACCCGTCTACGAGCAGTACTTC
.	once	TRBV21-1	TRBJ1-4	CASTWAGETNEKLFF	TGTGCCAGCACCTGGGCGGGAGAAACTAATGAAAAACTGTTTTTT
.	.	TRBV27	TRBJ2-1	CASSSWGRDNEQFF	TGTGCCAGCAGCTCATGGGGTAGAGACAATGAGCAGTTCTTC
.	many	TRBV11-3	TRBJ2-1	CASSSPPQQFF	TGTGCCAGCAGCTCGCCCCCCCAGCAGTTCTTC
TRBD1	.	TRBV27	TRBJ1-2	CASSKPSPTGGPSYGYTF	TGTGCCAGCAGTAAGCCCTCACCGACAGGGGGACCATCCTATGGCTACACCTTC
TRBD1	.	TRBV2	TRBJ1-1	CATHREGANTEAFF	TGTGCCACTCACAGAGAGGGGGCGAACACTGAAGCTTTCTTT
.	.	TRBV7-9	TRBJ2-3	CASSSERWGSTDTQYF	TGTGCCAGCAGCTCTGAACGTTGGGGGAGCACAGATACGCAGTATTTT
TRBD2	.	TRBV5-1	TRBJ2-3	CASSYERGASTDTQYF	TGCGCCAGCAGCTACGAGCGGGGAGCTAGCACAGATACGCAGTATTTT
.	.	TRBV6-1	TRBJ2-2	CASTRGALGGELFF	TGTGCCAGCACCCGCGGAGCCCTCGGCGGGGAGCTGTTTTTT
.	.	TRBV6-2/TRBV6-3	TRBJ1-2	CASSRDGTRKGYTF	TGTGCCAGCAGTAGAGACGGGACGCGGAAGGGCTACACCTTC
.	once	TRBV14	TRBJ2-7	CASSRAQGYEQYF	TGTGCCAGCAGCCGGGCACAGGGATACGAGCAGTACTTC
.	.	TRBV29-1	TRBJ2-3	CSVTRLIRDTQYF	TGCAGCGTTACGCGTCTGATTCGGGATACGCAGTATTTT
TRBD2	many	TRBV29-1	TRBJ2-7	CSVGIAGGPYEQYF	TGCAGCGTCGGGATAGCGGGAGGGCCTTACGAGCAGTACTTC
.	many	TRBV12-3/TRBV12-4	TRBJ2-1	CASSLTGGNEQFF	TGTGCCAGCAGTTTAACCGGGGGCAATGAGCAGTTCTTC
.	.	TRBV5-1	TRBJ1-5	CASSPYRENQPQHF	TGCGCCAGCAGCCCCTACAGGGAAAATCAGCCCCAGCATTTT
TRBD1	.	TRBV2	TRBJ1-1	CASSGQGRPAEAFF	TGTGCCAGCAGCGGACAGGGGCGCCCGGCTGAAGCTTTCTTT
.	.	TRBV19	TRBJ2-7	CASSIHAGAAYEQYF	TGTGCCAGTAGTATCCACGCCGGGGCTGCCTACGAGCAGTACTTC
.	.	TRBV5-1	TRBJ2-1	CASSFVEGNEQFF	TGCGCCAGCAGCTTCGTTGAAGGGAATGAGCAGTTCTTC
.	.	TRBV18	TRBJ2-3	CASSPKLSESPHDTQYF	TGTGCCAGCTCACCAAAATTATCTGAATCCCCCCACGATACGCAGTATTTT
.	many	TRBV29-1	TRBJ1-5	CSVAGGHNQPQHF	TGCAGCGTTGCTGGGGGTCACAATCAGCCCCAGCATTTT
TRBD1	.	TRBV15	TRBJ2-5	CATSRRQGVGEETQYF	TGTGCCACCAGCAGGAGACAGGGAGTCGGGGAAGAGACCCAGTACTTC
.	few	TRBV12-5	TRBJ2-3	CASGLVPLLQRGYSTDTQYF	TGTGCTAGTGGTTTGGTACCCTTGCTCCAACGCGGGTACAGCACAGATACGCAGTATTTT
.	few	TRBV7-6	TRBJ2-1	CASSLESAEGTYNEQFF	TGTGCCAGCAGCTTAGAATCGGCTGAGGGGACCTACAATGAGCAGTTCTTC
TRBD2	.	TRBV7-6	TRBJ2-1	CASSLAPSGGTLEQFF	TGTGCCAGCAGCTTAGCCCCTAGCGGGGGTACTTTGGAGCAGTTCTTC
.	few	TRBV2	TRBJ2-5	CASRPVQETQYF	TGTGCCAGCAGGCCGGTCCAAGAGACCCAGTACTTC
TRBD2	.	TRBV5-6	TRBJ2-1	CASSLSGGPRNEQFF	TGTGCCAGCAGCTTGTCGGGAGGACCGCGCAATGAGCAGTTCTTC
.	many	TRBV2	TRBJ2-7	CASSIRDTPTYEQYF	TGTGCCAGCAGTATCCGGGACACACCTACCTACGAGCAGTACTTC
.	few	TRBV11-3	TRBJ2-2	CASSLGRGMGTGELFF	TGTGCCAGCAGCTTAGGGAGAGGGATGGGCACCGGGGAGCTGTTTTTT
TRBD2	few	TRBV2	TRBJ2-7	CASSPGTSNEQYF	TGTGCCAGCAGTCCCGGGACTAGCAACGAGCAGTACTTC
TRBD1	.	TRBV7-2	TRBJ1-5	CASSHRGPAQPQHF	TGTGCCAGCAGCCACAGGGGGCCCGCCCAGCCCCAGCATTTT
.	.	TRBV6-5	TRBJ1-4	CASSSLALGREKLFF	TGTGCCAGCAGTTCCCTTGCCCTGGGGAGGGAAAAACTGTTTTTT
.	few	TRBV18	TRBJ2-1	CASSPGGQTYNEQFF	TGTGCCAGCTCACCCGGGGGACAGACCTACAATGAGCAGTTCTTC
TRBD1	many	TRBV18	TRBJ2-7	CASSTDRGDEQYF	TGTGCCAGCTCAACCGACAGGGGAGACGAGCAGTACTTC
TRBD2	few	TRBV5-1	TRBJ2-3	CASSSKRERTDTQYF	TGCGCCAGCAGCTCTAAGCGGGAGCGCACAGATACGCAGTATTTT
TRBD2	.	TRBV9	TRBJ2-1	CASSVFLAGANEQFF	TGTGCCAGCAGCGTATTTCTAGCGGGAGCTAATGAGCAGTTCTTC
.	.	TRBV21-1	TRBJ2-4	CASSKGQTLKNIQYF	TGTGCCAGCAGCAAAGGACAGACTCTAAAAAACATTCAGTACTTC
TRBD1	.	TRBV5-4	TRBJ2-1	CASSPDRQPYNEQFF	TGTGCCAGCAGCCCGGACAGGCAGCCCTACAATGAGCAGTTCTTC
.	few	TRBV25-1	TRBJ2-1	CASRASVSEQFF	TGTGCCAGCAGGGCCTCAGTAAGTGAGCAGTTCTTC
.	.	TRBV5-1	TRBJ2-3	CASRRGGSTDTQYF	TGCGCCAGCAGAAGAGGGGGGTCCACAGATACGCAGTATTTT
.	.	TRBV7-9	TRBJ2-1	CASSFRRWAGTYNEQFF	TGTGCCAGCAGCTTCCGCCGCTGGGCGGGGACGTACAATGAGCAGTTCTTC
TRBD2	few	TRBV24-1	TRBJ2-1	CATSEWVAGAHYNEQFF	TGTGCCACCAGTGAATGGGTAGCGGGGGCTCACTACAATGAGCAGTTCTTC